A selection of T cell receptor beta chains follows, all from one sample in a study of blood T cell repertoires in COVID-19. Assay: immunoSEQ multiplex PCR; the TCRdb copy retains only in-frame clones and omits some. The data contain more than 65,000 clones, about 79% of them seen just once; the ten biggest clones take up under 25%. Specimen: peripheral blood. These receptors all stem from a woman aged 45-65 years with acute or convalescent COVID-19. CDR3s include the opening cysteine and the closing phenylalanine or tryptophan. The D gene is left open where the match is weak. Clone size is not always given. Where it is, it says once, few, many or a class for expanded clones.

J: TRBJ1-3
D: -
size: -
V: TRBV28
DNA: TGTGCCAGCAGTTTACCCCCGAGCTCTGGAAACACCATATATTTT
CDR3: CASSLPPSSGNTIYF

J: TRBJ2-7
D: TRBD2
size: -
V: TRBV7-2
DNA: TGTGCCAGCAGCTTAGGGACTAGCCCTACCTACGAGCAGTACTTC
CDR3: CASSLGTSPTYEQYF

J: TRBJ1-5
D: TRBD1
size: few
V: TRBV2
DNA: TGTGCCAGCAGTGGAAGGGTTGACAGGGCGAATCAGCCCCAGCATTTT
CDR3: CASSGRVDRANQPQHF

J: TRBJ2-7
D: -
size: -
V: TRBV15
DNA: TGTGCCACCAGCAGGACAAGCGGCGGAAACTACGAGCAGTACTTC
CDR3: CATSRTSGGNYEQYF

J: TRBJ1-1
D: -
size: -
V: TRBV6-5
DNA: TGTGCCAGCAGTCAGAGGGGGGGGGACACTGAAGCTTTCTTT
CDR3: CASSQRGGDTEAFF

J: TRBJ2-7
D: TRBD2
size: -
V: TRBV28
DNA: TGTGCCAGCAGTTTAAGACCTAAATGGACTAGCGGATCTCGGAGCTCCTACGAGCAGTACTTC
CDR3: CASSLRPKWTSGSRSSYEQYF

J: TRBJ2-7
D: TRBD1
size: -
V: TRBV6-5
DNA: TGTGCCAGCAGAACGACAGGGGGCGCTTACGAGCAGTACTTC
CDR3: CASRTTGGAYEQYF

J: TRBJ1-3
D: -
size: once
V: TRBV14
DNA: TGTGCCAGCAGCCAAAACTCTGGTGGTGGAAACACCATATATTTT
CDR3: CASSQNSGGGNTIYF

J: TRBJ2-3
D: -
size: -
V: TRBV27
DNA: TGTGCCAGCAGCACTAGGAGTATAGATACGCAGTATTTT
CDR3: CASSTRSIDTQYF

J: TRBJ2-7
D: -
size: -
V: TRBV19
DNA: TGTGCCAGTAGCGACGACAGGCACGAGCAGTACTTC
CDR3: CASSDDRHEQYF

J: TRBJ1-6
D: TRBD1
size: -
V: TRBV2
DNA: TGTGCCAGATCGGGACAGGGGAATTCACCCCTCCACTTT
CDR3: CARSGQGNSPLHF

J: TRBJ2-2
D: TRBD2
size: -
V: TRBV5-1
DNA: TGCGCCAGCAGCTTGGGACTAGCGGGAAATAATGGGGAGCTGTTTTTT
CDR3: CASSLGLAGNNGELFF

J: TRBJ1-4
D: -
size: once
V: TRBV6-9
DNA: TGTGCCAGCAGACTACTCATGGGAGCAACTAATGAAAAACTGTTTTTT
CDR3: CASRLLMGATNEKLFF

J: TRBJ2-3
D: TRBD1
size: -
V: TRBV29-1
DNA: TGCAGCGTTGGGGACAGGATAAGGAAAGATACGCAGTATTTT
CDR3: CSVGDRIRKDTQYF

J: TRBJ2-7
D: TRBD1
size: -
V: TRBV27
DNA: TGTGCCAGCAGTTTTCCCGACAGGGCCCCCAGTGGCGAGCAGTACTTC
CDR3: CASSFPDRAPSGEQYF

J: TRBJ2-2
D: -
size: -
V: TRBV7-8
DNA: TGTGCCAGCAGCGCTCAATACGGGGGGCGCAAAACCGGGGAGCTGTTTTTT
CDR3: CASSAQYGGRKTGELFF

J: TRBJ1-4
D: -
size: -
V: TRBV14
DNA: TGTGCCAGCAGCCAAGATAGATTCTACGGTAAACTGTTTTTT
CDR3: CASSQDRFYGKLFF

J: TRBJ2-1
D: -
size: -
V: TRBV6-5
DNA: TGTGCCAGCAGTTACTCGATGGTACGGGGGGAGCAGTTCTTC
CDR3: CASSYSMVRGEQFF

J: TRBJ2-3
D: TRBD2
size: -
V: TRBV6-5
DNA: TGTGCCAGCAGTTACTCTCTAGCGGGGGGAGATACGCAGTATTTT
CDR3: CASSYSLAGGDTQYF

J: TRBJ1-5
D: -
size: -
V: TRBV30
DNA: TGTGCCTGGAGTCCCTTCCAGGCCCAAGGGGGCAATCAGCCCCAGCATTTT
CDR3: CAWSPFQAQGGNQPQHF

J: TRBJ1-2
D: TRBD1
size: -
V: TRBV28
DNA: TGTGCCAGCGAGGGAACAGGGGAAAAAGGCTACACCTTC
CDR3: CASEGTGEKGYTF

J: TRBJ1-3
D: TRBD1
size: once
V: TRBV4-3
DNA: TGCGCCAGCAGCCTGCAGGGGGGTGGAAACACCATATATTTT
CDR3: CASSLQGGGNTIYF

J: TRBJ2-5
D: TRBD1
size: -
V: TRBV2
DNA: TGTGCCAGCGACCGGGACAGGGGATATCAGGAGACCCAGTACTTC
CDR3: CASDRDRGYQETQYF

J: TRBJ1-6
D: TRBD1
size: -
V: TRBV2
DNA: TGTGCCTCGGGACAGGGTTCTCATTCACCCCTCCACTTT
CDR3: CASGQGSHSPLHF

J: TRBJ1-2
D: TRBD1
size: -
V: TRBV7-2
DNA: TGTGCCAGCAGCTTATCTTGGCTTGGGGACAGTCATAACTATGGCTACACCTTC
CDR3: CASSLSWLGDSHNYGYTF

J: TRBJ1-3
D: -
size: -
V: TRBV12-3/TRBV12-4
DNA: TGTGCCAGCAGAAGCGGAGCGGTAAACACCATATATTTT
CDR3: CASRSGAVNTIYF

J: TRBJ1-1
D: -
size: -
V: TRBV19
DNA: TGTGCCAGTAGTATAGCACAGGGAGAAGCTTTCTTT
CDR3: CASSIAQGEAFF

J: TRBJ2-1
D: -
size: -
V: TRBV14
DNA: TGTGCCAGCAGTCGGGTTCAGTACAATGAGCAGTTCTTC
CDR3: CASSRVQYNEQFF

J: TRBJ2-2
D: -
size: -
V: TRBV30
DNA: TGTGCCTGGACGTCAGGGCCCTCGGGGGAGCTGTTTTTT
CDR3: CAWTSGPSGELFF

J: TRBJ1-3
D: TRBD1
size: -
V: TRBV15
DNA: TGTGCCACCAGCAGACCGACAGGGGACACCATATATTTT
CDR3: CATSRPTGDTIYF

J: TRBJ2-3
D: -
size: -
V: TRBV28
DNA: TGTGCCAGCATCCCCGCAGGGGGGATCGGCACAGATACGCAGTATTTT
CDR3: CASIPAGGIGTDTQYF

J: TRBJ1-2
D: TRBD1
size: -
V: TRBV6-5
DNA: TGTGCCAGCAGTCGTACCGATGGACAGGGTGGCTACACCTTC
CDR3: CASSRTDGQGGYTF

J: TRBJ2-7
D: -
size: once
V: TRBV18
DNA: TGTGCCAGCCGCGGGTCCACTTCTATCGTTGAGCAGTACTTC
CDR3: CASRGSTSIVEQYF

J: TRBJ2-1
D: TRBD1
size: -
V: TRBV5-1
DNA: TGCGCCAGCAAGACTACAGGGGAATTTTGGAATGAGCAGTTCTTC
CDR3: CASKTTGEFWNEQFF

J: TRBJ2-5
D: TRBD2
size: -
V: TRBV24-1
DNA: TGTGCCACCAGTGATCCCGGGAGGGCCGAAGAGACCCAGTACTTC
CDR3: CATSDPGRAEETQYF

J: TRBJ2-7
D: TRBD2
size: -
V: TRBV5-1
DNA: TGCGCCAGCAGCCCTCGAAGCGGGGGGCCCTCCCACGAGCAGTACTTC
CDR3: CASSPRSGGPSHEQYF

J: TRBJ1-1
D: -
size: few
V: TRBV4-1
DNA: TGCGCCAGCAGCCAAGAGGCTTTCCCCAGGGGCGCAGGTACTGAAGCTTTCTTT
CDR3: CASSQEAFPRGAGTEAFF